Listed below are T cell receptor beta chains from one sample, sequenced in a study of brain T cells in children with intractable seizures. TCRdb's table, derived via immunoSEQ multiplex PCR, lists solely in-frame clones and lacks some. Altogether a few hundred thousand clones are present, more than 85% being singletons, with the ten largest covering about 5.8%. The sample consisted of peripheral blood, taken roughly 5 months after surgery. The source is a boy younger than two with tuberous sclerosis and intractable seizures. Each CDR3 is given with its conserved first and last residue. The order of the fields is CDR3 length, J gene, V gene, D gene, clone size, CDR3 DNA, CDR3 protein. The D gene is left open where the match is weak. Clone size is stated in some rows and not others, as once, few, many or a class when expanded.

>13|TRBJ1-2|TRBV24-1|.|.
TGTGCCACCAGTACGGGCTCTAACTATGGCTACACCTTC
CATSTGSNYGYTF
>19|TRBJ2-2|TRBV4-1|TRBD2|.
TGCGCCAGCAGCCAAGGCCCAATAAGGACTAGCGGGGGGACCGGGGAGCTGTTTTTT
CASSQGPIRTSGGTGELFF
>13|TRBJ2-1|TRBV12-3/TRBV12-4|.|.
TGTGCCAGCAGTTACGTTGAGTATAATGAGCAGTTCTTC
CASSYVEYNEQFF
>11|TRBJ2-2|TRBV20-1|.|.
TGCAGTGCTAGAGCGGGCGGGGAGCTGTTTTTT
CSARAGGELFF
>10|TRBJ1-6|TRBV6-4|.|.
TGTGCCAGCGTCAATTCACCCCTCCACTTT
CASVNSPLHF
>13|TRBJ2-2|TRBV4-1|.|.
TGCGCCAGCAGCCGGGAGGCGAACGGGGAGCTGTTTTTT
CASSREANGELFF
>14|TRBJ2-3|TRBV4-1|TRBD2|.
TGCGCCAGCAGCCAAGGTAGCGGGAGAGATACGCAGTATTTT
CASSQGSGRDTQYF
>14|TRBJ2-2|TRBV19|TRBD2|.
TGTGCCAGTAGTAGAGATAGCGGGAGAGGGGAGCTGTTTTTT
CASSRDSGRGELFF
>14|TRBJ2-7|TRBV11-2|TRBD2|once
TGTGCCAGCAGCTTCGGGACTACCTCCTACGAGCAGTACTTC
CASSFGTTSYEQYF
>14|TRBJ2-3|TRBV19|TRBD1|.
TGTGCCAGTAGGCCACAGGGGGGATTAGATACGCAGTATTTT
CASRPQGGLDTQYF
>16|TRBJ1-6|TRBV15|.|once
TGTGCCACCAGCAGAGATTTGGGGCTGGGGAATTCACCCCTCCACTTT
CATSRDLGLGNSPLHF
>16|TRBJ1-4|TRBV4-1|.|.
TGCGCCAGCAGCCACCCGAAAGAAGGGGTTATGCCAAAACTGTTTTTT
CASSHPKEGVMPKLFF
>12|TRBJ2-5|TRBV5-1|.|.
TGCGCCAGCAGCTTGGCCCAAGAGACCCAGTACTTC
CASSLAQETQYF
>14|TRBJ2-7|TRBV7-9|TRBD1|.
TGTGCCAGCAGCTACCGGGACAGGGGGAACGAGCAGTACTTC
CASSYRDRGNEQYF
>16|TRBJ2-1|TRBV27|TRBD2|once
TGTGCCAGCAGTACCCGGGAGCGGGGGGACTACAATGAGCAGTTCTTC
CASSTRERGDYNEQFF
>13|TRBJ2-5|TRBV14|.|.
TGTGCCAGCAGCCAGATCGGGGGTGCGACCCAGTACTTC
CASSQIGGATQYF
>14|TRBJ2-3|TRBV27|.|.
TGTGCCAGCAGTTTATGGAGTAGCACAGATACGCAGTATTTT
CASSLWSSTDTQYF
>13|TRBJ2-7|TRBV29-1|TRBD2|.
TGCAGCGCCCGGACTAGCGGGAGCTACGAGCAGTACTTC
CSARTSGSYEQYF
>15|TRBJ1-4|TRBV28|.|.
TGTGCCAGCAGTTTTTTTGCGGCTGCCTTGGAAAAACTGTTTTTT
CASSFFAAALEKLFF
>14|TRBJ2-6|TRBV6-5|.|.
TGTGCCACCGTGTCCCTCTCTGGGGCCAACGTCCTGACTTTC
CATVSLSGANVLTF
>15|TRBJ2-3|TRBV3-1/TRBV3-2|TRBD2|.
TGTGCCAGCAGCCTCTTGCGGGGGAGCACAGATACGCAGTATTTT
CASSLLRGSTDTQYF
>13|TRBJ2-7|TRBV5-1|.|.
TGCGCCAGCAGCTTGGTCTCGGGGAACGAGCAGTACTTC
CASSLVSGNEQYF
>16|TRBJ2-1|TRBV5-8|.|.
TGTGCCAGCAGTTCGGTTGGGACGCCACGCCGCGATGAGCAGTTCTTC
CASSSVGTPRRDEQFF
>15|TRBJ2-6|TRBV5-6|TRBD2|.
TGTGCCTCGTCGGGGGGAGGCTCTGGGGCCAACGTCCTGACTTTC
CASSGGGSGANVLTF
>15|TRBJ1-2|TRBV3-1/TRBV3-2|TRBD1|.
TGTGCCAGCAGCCCGACCCCGACAGGGGCCTATGGCTACACCTTC
CASSPTPTGAYGYTF
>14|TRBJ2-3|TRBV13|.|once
TGTGCCAGCAGCTTATCCAGCGCGCGGGGTACGCAGTATTTT
CASSLSSARGTQYF
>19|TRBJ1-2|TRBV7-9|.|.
TGTGCCAGCAGCGAAACCCTTACCGGGAGATCCCTCCCTTTCTATGGCTACACCTTC
CASSETLTGRSLPFYGYTF
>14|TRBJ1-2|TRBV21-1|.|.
TGTGCCAGCAGCAAATTGGAGGGGCAAAGTGGCTACACCTTC
CASSKLEGQSGYTF
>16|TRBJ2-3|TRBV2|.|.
TGTGCCAGCAGTGAAGACGGCCCATCTAGCACAGATACGCAGTATTTT
CASSEDGPSSTDTQYF
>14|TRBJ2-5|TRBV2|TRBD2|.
TGTGCCAGCAGTGAGGTCTGGGGGGGAGAGACCCAGTACTTC
CASSEVWGGETQYF
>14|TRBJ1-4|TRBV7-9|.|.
TGTGCCAGCAGCTTACAGGGATTTGAGGAAAAACTGTTTTTT
CASSLQGFEEKLFF
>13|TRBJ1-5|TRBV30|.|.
TGTGCCTGGAATTGGGGTCTGAATCAGCCCCAGCATTTT
CAWNWGLNQPQHF
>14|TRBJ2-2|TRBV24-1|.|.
TGTGCCACCAGATCGCCATCAAACACCGGGGAGCTGTTTTTT
CATRSPSNTGELFF
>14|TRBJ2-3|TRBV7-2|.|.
TGTGCCAGCAGCTCGGGACTGGTTTCAGATACGCAGTATTTT
CASSSGLVSDTQYF
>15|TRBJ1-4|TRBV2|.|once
TGTGCCAGCAGTGAACGGGGCAGGGCGCGGGAAAAACTGTTTTTT
CASSERGRAREKLFF
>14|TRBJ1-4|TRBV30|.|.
TGTGCGCGGAGTGGCGGCAGGGCAGGGGAAAAACTGTTTTTT
CARSGGRAGEKLFF
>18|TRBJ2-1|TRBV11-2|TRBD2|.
TGTGCCAGCAGCTCGACCCCCCTGGCGGGAGGGATCTACAATGAGCAGTTCTTC
CASSSTPLAGGIYNEQFF
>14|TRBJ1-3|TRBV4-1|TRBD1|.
TGCGCCAGCAGCCAGACAGGGAGTGGAAACACCATATATTTT
CASSQTGSGNTIYF
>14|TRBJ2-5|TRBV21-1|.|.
TGTGCCAGCAGCACCTACACAGGGGGCGAGACCCAGTACTTC
CASSTYTGGETQYF
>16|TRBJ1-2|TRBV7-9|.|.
TGTGCCAGCAGCTTAGGAGGAGCAGGGGTGGGCTATGGCTACACCTTC
CASSLGGAGVGYGYTF
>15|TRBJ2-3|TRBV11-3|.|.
TGTGCCAGCAGCTTAGCCCGTGCGGGACCAAATACGCAGTATTTT
CASSLARAGPNTQYF
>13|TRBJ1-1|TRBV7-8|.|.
TGTGCCAGCAGCCTCGGGATGAACACTGAAGCTTTCTTT
CASSLGMNTEAFF
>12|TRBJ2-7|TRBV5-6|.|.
TGTGCCAGCAGCTTGTACGAATACGAGCAGTACTTC
CASSLYEYEQYF
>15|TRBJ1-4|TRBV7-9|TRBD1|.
TGTGCCAGCAGCTTAGATTGGGACAGAAATGAAAAACTGTTTTTT
CASSLDWDRNEKLFF
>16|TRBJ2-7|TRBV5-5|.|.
TGTGCCAGCAGCGATATTCGACAGGTCAGCTCCTACGAGCAGTACTTC
CASSDIRQVSSYEQYF
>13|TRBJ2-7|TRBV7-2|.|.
TGTGCCAGCAGCTTAGACCCCTTCTACGAGCAGTACTTC
CASSLDPFYEQYF
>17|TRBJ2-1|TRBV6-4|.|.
TGTGCCAGCAGAGACAACAGCATTGGGGGCCCCTACAATGAGCAGTTCTTC
CASRDNSIGGPYNEQFF
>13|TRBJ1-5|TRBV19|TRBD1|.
TGTGCCAGTAGTAGGACAGGGGAACAGCCCCAGCATTTT
CASSRTGEQPQHF